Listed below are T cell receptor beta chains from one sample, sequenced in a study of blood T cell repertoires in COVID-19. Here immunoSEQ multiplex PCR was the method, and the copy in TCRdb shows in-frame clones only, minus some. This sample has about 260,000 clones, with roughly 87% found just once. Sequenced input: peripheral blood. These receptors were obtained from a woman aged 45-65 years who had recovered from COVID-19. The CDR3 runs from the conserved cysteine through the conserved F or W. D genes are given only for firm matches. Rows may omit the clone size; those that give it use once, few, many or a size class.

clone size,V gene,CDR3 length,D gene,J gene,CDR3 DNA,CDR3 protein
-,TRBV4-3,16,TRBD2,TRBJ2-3,TGCGCCAGCAGCCAAGACAATAGCGGGTGGTTGGATACGCAGTATTTT,CASSQDNSGWLDTQYF
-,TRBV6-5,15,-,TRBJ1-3,TGTGCCAGCAGTTACTCGACCAGGGGCGGGAACACCATATATTTT,CASSYSTRGGNTIYF
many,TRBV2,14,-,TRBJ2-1,TGTGCCAGCAGTGACTGGGCCGGGGGCAATGAGCAGTTCTTC,CASSDWAGGNEQFF
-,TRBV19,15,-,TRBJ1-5,TGTGCCAGTACTCGAGGGGGTTTTAGCAATCAGCCCCAGCATTTT,CASTRGGFSNQPQHF
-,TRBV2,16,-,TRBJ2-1,TGTGCCAGCAGTAGCGCTACCGGCAGACTAGACAATGAGCAGTTCTTC,CASSSATGRLDNEQFF
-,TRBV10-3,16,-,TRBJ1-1,TGTGCCATCAGCCCCAGGACTCCCCTTTTGAACACTGAAGCTTTCTTT,CAISPRTPLLNTEAFF
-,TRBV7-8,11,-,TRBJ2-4,TGTGCCAGCAGCCTCGGAGGCATTCAGTACTTC,CASSLGGIQYF
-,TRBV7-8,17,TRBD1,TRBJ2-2,TGTGCCAGCAGCTCACCGGGACAGGGGTTACGGACCGGGGAGCTGTTTTTT,CASSSPGQGLRTGELFF
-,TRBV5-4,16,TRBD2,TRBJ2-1,TGTGCCAGCAGCACCCGGACTAGCGGGATGAACAATGAGCAGTTCTTC,CASSTRTSGMNNEQFF
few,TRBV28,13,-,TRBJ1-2,TGTGCCAGCAGTTTTTTTGGGGGGAATGGCTACACCTTC,CASSFFGGNGYTF
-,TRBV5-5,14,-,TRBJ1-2,TGTGCCAGCAGCTTGGCTCCCCGGGACTATGGCTACACCTTC,CASSLAPRDYGYTF
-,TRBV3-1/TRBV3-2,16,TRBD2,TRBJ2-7,TGTGCCAGCAGCCCTTGGACTAACTCTCGGGAGGTCGAGCAGTACTTC,CASSPWTNSREVEQYF